This T cell receptor (beta chain) was identified during a study of blood T cell repertoires in COVID-19. Study-level background: Samples came from the United States, Italy and Spain, spanning acute and convalescent COVID-19. In each case, the material was cDNA or gDNA derived from T cells, B-cell-depleted T cells, or PBMCs.

The CDR3 has 15 residues. Losses at the gene ends were 2 bases for V and 4 bases for J; bases not matched to a gene: 5. The germline V gene has CDR1 KGHSH and CDR2 LQKENI. Original handling: Estimation of nucleated cell counts relied on the amplification of reference gene primers. TCRdb's table, derived via immunoSEQ multiplex PCR, lists solely in-frame clones and lacks some. V, J and clone size were drawn from that table, and D and trimming were deduced from the DNA. The sample records 35,000 to 45,000 clones, roughly 81% being singletons. The chain uses TRBV18 and TRBJ2-7; 10 bases line up with TRBD1. The specimen was peripheral blood. The clonotype comes from a woman aged 70-85 years with acute or convalescent COVID-19. The CDR3 region is CASSPGGQGMYEQYF. The CDR3 nucleotides are TGTGCCAGCTCACCAGGGGGACAGGGGATGTACGAGCAGTACTTC. The complete variable domain, with remaining parts taken from reference TRBV18 and TRBJ2-7, reads NAGVMQNPRHLVRRRGQEARLRCSPMKGHSHVYWYRQLPEEGLKFMVYLQKENIIDESGMPKERFSAEFPKEGPSILRIQQVVRGDSAAYFCASSPGGQGMYEQYFGPGTRLTVT.